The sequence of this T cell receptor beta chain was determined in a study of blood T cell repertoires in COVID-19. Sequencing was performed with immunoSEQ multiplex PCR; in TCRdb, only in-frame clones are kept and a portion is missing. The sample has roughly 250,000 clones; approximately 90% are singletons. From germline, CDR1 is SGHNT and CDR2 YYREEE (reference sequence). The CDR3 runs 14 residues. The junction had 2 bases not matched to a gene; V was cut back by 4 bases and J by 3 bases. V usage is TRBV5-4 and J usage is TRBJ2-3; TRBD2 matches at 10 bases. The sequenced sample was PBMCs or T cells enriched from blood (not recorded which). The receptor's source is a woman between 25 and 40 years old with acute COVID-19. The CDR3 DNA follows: TGTGCCAGCAGCCTAGCGGGGGTAACAGATACGCAGTATTTT. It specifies CASSLAGVTDTQYF. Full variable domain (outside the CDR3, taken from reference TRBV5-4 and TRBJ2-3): ETGVTQSPTHLIKTRGQQVTLRCSSQSGHNTVSWYQQALGQGPQFIFQYYREEENGRGNFPPRFSGLQFPNYSSELNVNALELDDSALYLCASSLAGVTDTQYFGPGTRLTVL.